The 12 T cell receptor beta chains given below trace back to one sample, sequenced in a study of blood T cell repertoires in COVID-19. Assay used: immunoSEQ multiplex PCR; TCRdb lists only in-frame clones, some missing. The sample shows 200,000 to 300,000 clones, nearly 90% of them seen only once. Sequencing was carried out using peripheral blood. The source is a man younger than 30 with active or convalescent COVID-19.

V gene TRBV19 combines with J gene TRBJ2-3, with D possibly being TRBD2 (5 bases). Looked up from germline, CDR1 is LNHDA and CDR2 is SQIVND (reference sequence). The CDR3 has 14 amino acids. Trimming shortened V by 4 bases and J by 6 bases, and 14 bases separated the two germline ends. Here the CDR3 reads CASSRSRGVDTQYF. DNA for the CDR3: TGTGCCAGTAGTAGGTCTCGGGGAGTGGATACGCAGTATTTT.

In regard to this clone: Additional DNA sequences in this sample encode the identical CDR3. The chain links TRBV6-5 to TRBJ1-5; D perhaps matches TRBD1 (5 bases). Trimming shortened V by 2 bases and J by 4 bases, and 9 bases separated the two germline ends. Germline-derived CDR1 and CDR2 are MNHEY and SVGAGI. CDR3 length: 14 residues. CDR3 loop: CASSYRGGNQPQHF. The CDR3 nucleotides read TGTGCCAGCAGTTACCGGGGGGGAAATCAGCCCCAGCATTTT.

V gene TRBV28 combines with J gene TRBJ2-5; a weak D match, TRBD2 (5 bases). The CDR3 has 15 residues. The germline gives CDR1 MDHEN, CDR2 SYDVKM. The V and J ends lost 7 bases and 2 bases respectively, with 17 bases between them. CDR3 protein: CASTLGGRTQETQYF. The CDR3 DNA is TGTGCCAGCACCCTAGGAGGCAGAACTCAAGAGACCCAGTACTTC.

This clone was observed a single time. J is TRBJ1-1 and V is TRBV5-1, with a possible D match to TRBD1 (6 bases). The V and J ends lost 4 bases and 5 bases respectively, with 15 bases between them. Germline assignment: CDR1 SGHRS and CDR2 YFSETQ. The CDR3 runs to 14 residues. CDR3 amino acids: CASSTGTWDTEAFF. CDR3 DNA sequence: TGCGCCAGCAGCACAGGGACCTGGGATACTGAAGCTTTCTTT.

The chain is built from TRBV5-1 and TRBJ2-5; 8 positions match TRBD2. The length of the CDR3 is 16 residues. CDR1 SGHRS and CDR2 YFSETQ come from the germline V gene. Trimming cost V 1 base and J 6 bases; bases outside gene matches: 11. Written as DNA, the CDR3 is TGCGCCAGCAGCTTGAGCCGGGAGGGCTTCGGAAAGACCCAGTACTTC. It encodes CASSLSREGFGKTQYF.

V and J are TRBV5-1 and TRBJ1-1; 9 bases agree with TRBD1. The CDR3 is 16 residues long. Trimming took 1 base from V and 10 from J; bases not matched to a gene: 14. Germline values: CDR1 SGHRS, CDR2 YFSETQ. The DNA of the CDR3 is TGCGCCAGCAGCTTGAGGGACAGGGCTTTAAGTAGGGGAGCTTTCTTT. Residues: CASSLRDRALSRGAFF.

V usage is TRBV12-3 or TRBV12-4 and J usage is TRBJ2-1; D might be TRBD2 (6 bases). V was pared by 6 bases and J by 6 bases, with 9 bases between. The CDR3 is 12 amino acids. The CDR3 region is CASRDSGNEQFF. Here the CDR3 DNA reads TGTGCCAGCAGGGATAGCGGCAATGAGCAGTTCTTC.

This CDR3 is CASSLRTPYYNEQFF. The DNA for the CDR3 is TGTGCCAGCAGTTTAAGGACTCCTTACTACAATGAGCAGTTCTTC. This chain links TRBV27 with TRBJ2-1, with D perhaps TRBD2 (5 bases). Germline V gene sequence: CDR1 MNHEY, CDR2 SMNVEV (reference sequence). With 2 bases removed from V and 3 bases from J, the gap between germline ends came to 11 bases. The CDR3 contains 15 residues.

The chain recombines TRBV2 with TRBJ1-1, with 7 positions matching TRBD1. Germline CDR1 reads SNHLY; CDR2 reads FYNNEI. The CDR3 extends over 14 amino acids. V lost 6 bases and J lost 0; bases outside the gene matches: 4. The CDR3 here is CASRTGSVNTEAFF. As DNA, the CDR3 is TGTGCCAGCAGGACAGGGTCCGTGAACACTGAAGCTTTCTTT.

This chain connects TRBV5-1 to TRBJ2-5, with TRBD1 matching 9 bases. CDR1 and CDR2 from the germline V gene are SGHRS and YFSETQ. The CDR3 extends over 15 amino acids. Losses at the gene ends were 7 bases for V and 5 bases for J; bases not matched to a gene: 12. The CDR3 coding sequence is TGCGCCAGCTTAGACCCGGGACAGGGTGTGGAGACCCAGTACTTC. It yields the protein CASLDPGQGVETQYF.

The chain employs TRBV9 and TRBJ2-6; D uncertain. Trimming cost V 2 bases and J 0 bases, with 3 bases left between them. Germline V gene data show CDR1 as SGDLS and CDR2 as YYNGEE. The CDR3 sequence is 14 residues long. The CDR3: CASSVFSGANVLTF. CDR3 in DNA: TGTGCCAGCAGCGTCTTCTCTGGGGCCAACGTCCTGACTTTC.

The chain joins TRBV7-2 to TRBJ2-5; 9 bases agree with TRBD2. V lost 1 base to trimming and J lost 2 bases; unmatched junction nucleotides: 5. The CDR3 is 16 residues long. Germline V CDR1 and CDR2: SGHTA, FQGNSA. Here the CDR3 reads CASSLVASGIQETQYF. DNA for the CDR3: TGTGCCAGCAGCTTAGTGGCTAGCGGGATTCAAGAGACCCAGTACTTC.